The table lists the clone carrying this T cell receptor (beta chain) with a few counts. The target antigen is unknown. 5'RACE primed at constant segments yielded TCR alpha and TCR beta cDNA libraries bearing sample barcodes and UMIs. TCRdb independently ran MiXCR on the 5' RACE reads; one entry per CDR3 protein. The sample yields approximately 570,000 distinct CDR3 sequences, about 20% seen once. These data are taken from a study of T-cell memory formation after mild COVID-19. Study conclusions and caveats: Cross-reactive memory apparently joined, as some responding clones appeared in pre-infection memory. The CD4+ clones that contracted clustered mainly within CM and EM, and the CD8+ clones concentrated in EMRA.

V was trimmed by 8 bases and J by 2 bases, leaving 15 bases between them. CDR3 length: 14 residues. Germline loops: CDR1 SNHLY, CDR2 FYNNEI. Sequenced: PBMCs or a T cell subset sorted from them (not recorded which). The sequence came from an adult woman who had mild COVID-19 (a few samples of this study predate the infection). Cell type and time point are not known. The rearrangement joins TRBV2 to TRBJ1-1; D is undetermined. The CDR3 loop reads CASQLEDANTEAFF. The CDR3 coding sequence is TGTGCCAGCCAACTGGAAGATGCCAACACTGAAGCTTTCTTT.